This T cell receptor beta chain was recorded in a study of blood T cell repertoires in COVID-19. Study summary: The cDNA or gDNA used as material had been derived from T cells, B-cell-depleted T cells, or PBMCs.

V shed 4 bases and J shed 2 bases, with 15 bases lying between them. Germline CDR1 reads MNHEY; CDR2 reads SVGAGI. The CDR3 runs to 16 residues. The protocol was immunoSEQ multiplex PCR, while the TCRdb copy is restricted to in-frame clones and leaves out a portion. The sample holds about 220,000 clones, approximately 85% seen once. Sequencing used peripheral blood. The V call is TRBV6-5, the J call TRBJ1-5; weak D call: TRBD1 (5 bases). The clonotype originates from a woman in her 70s with COVID-19, enrolled during active disease. CDR3 in DNA: TGTGCCAGCAGTTTTTTACAGGTGGTTGGCAATCAGCCCCAGCATTTT. Its protein product is CASSFLQVVGNQPQHF.